Sequencing of this T cell receptor (beta chain) was carried out in a study of CD8 T cells in ankylosing spondylitis. General observations from the study: Previously reported in reactive arthritis synovial fluid and blood were some of the motif variants. What appeared characteristic of ankylosing spondylitis blood was a TCR beta motif of 7 or 8 highly homologous variants.

A remark on this clonotype: Its antigen is unidentified.

V dropped 0 bases and J dropped 12 bases, with 24 bases sitting between them. The CDR3 spans 17 residues. Germline V gene lookup returns CDR1 LGHNA and CDR2 YNFKEQ. TCRdb ran MiXCR on the 5' RACE reads and lists one entry per CDR3 protein. The sample has 250,000 to 350,000 distinct CDR3 sequences, around 21% seen once. The chain uses TRBV4-2 and TRBJ2-1; D is possibly TRBD2 (5 bases). This clonotype was obtained from a female donor with ankylosing spondylitis or in good health (not recorded which). The sequencing input was blood, either unsorted or a sorted T cell fraction (not recorded which). The CDR3 protein is CASSQEAPGRYPVGQFF. The CDR3, as DNA: TGTGCCAGCAGCCAAGAAGCCCCGGGGAGATACCCCGTTGGGCAGTTCTTC.